Listed below are T cell receptor beta chains from one sample, sequenced in a study of T cell responses to AZD1222 COVID-19 vaccine. The repertoire was sequenced with immunoSEQ multiplex PCR; TCRdb's copy has only in-frame clones and lacks some. The sample lists 120,000 or so clones, 88% seen once, with over 1.5% in the top ten. Sequenced material: peripheral blood, taken on day 0 of AZD1222 vaccination. Receptors were obtained from an adult in good health. The conserved cysteine and the conserved F or W are not part of the CDR3 here. Each record gives: clone size, V gene, CDR3 protein. Not every row has a clone size; where given, it reads once, few, many or a size class.

abundance: .; v_gene: TRBV11-2; CDR3aa: ASSRPRGGWGTDTQY
abundance: .; v_gene: TRBV5-5; CDR3aa: ASSLAPVWGQPQH
abundance: .; v_gene: TRBV19; CDR3aa: ASAENTGELF
abundance: .; v_gene: TRBV19; CDR3aa: ASSITGGGNEQY
abundance: .; v_gene: TRBV6-5; CDR3aa: ASSLSGTNYGYT
abundance: .; v_gene: TRBV5-8; CDR3aa: ASSGPPQGSKAF
abundance: .; v_gene: TRBV7-6; CDR3aa: ASSLQGMNTEAF
abundance: .; v_gene: TRBV6-5; CDR3aa: ASSYQAQGADGYT
abundance: .; v_gene: TRBV5-1; CDR3aa: ASSSAPANTEAF
abundance: .; v_gene: TRBV5-4; CDR3aa: ASSLALNEQF
abundance: .; v_gene: TRBV5-1; CDR3aa: ASSREGNTEAF
abundance: .; v_gene: TRBV5-1; CDR3aa: ASSLEVSSYEQY
abundance: few; v_gene: TRBV5-6; CDR3aa: ASSPGVGTEAF
abundance: .; v_gene: TRBV5-4; CDR3aa: ASSPPPTAARTDTQY
abundance: .; v_gene: TRBV24-1; CDR3aa: ATSAQGPSEAF
abundance: .; v_gene: TRBV6-5; CDR3aa: ASSSTGTGVYYGYT
abundance: .; v_gene: TRBV7-9; CDR3aa: ASRSGLGDEQY
abundance: .; v_gene: TRBV5-1; CDR3aa: ASSYGGRTENYEQY
abundance: .; v_gene: TRBV2; CDR3aa: ASTDWSSQPQH
abundance: .; v_gene: TRBV9; CDR3aa: ASSGHRSSGNTIY
abundance: .; v_gene: TRBV3-1/TRBV3-2; CDR3aa: ASSQDSWGGADGYT
abundance: .; v_gene: TRBV19; CDR3aa: ASSIGGTAYEQY
abundance: .; v_gene: TRBV12-5; CDR3aa: ASGRDSSMETQY
abundance: .; v_gene: TRBV4-1; CDR3aa: ASSQVLAGGPTYNEQF
abundance: .; v_gene: TRBV9; CDR3aa: ASSVGDGPYGYT
abundance: .; v_gene: TRBV15; CDR3aa: ATSLSSGGTYNEQF
abundance: .; v_gene: TRBV5-1; CDR3aa: ASSLEPGQSRRDTEAF
abundance: .; v_gene: TRBV12-3/TRBV12-4; CDR3aa: ASSLHADTQY
abundance: .; v_gene: TRBV27; CDR3aa: ASRPFPPDTTNQPQH
abundance: .; v_gene: TRBV7-9; CDR3aa: ASSLALPMGTDLH
abundance: .; v_gene: TRBV19; CDR3aa: ASSSIGRGETQY
abundance: once; v_gene: TRBV5-5; CDR3aa: ASRYEWTGLRTEAF
abundance: .; v_gene: TRBV3-1/TRBV3-2; CDR3aa: ASTLTRGGYYNEQF
abundance: .; v_gene: TRBV11-2; CDR3aa: ASSQGGRTNEKLF
abundance: .; v_gene: TRBV30; CDR3aa: AWSVLMLEKLF
abundance: .; v_gene: TRBV4-1; CDR3aa: ASSQPPLGAEKLF
abundance: .; v_gene: TRBV18; CDR3aa: ASSPLDVYEQY
abundance: .; v_gene: TRBV6-1; CDR3aa: ASSEIDTYEQY
abundance: .; v_gene: TRBV19; CDR3aa: ASSLGGTVGELF
abundance: .; v_gene: TRBV7-9; CDR3aa: ASSQDMARTQY
abundance: .; v_gene: TRBV12-2; CDR3aa: ASRLGPGHVF
abundance: .; v_gene: TRBV5-1; CDR3aa: ASSLERQTQSSYNEQF
abundance: .; v_gene: TRBV10-3; CDR3aa: AIGGQGYEQF
abundance: .; v_gene: TRBV24-1; CDR3aa: ATSDTTGEAF
abundance: .; v_gene: TRBV5-1; CDR3aa: ASSSPPGRANTGELF
abundance: .; v_gene: TRBV5-4; CDR3aa: ASSLGQGLPEAF
abundance: .; v_gene: TRBV5-6; CDR3aa: ASSLGTAGGPYGYT
abundance: .; v_gene: TRBV5-6; CDR3aa: ASSLAGGGHSNQPQH
abundance: .; v_gene: TRBV10-2; CDR3aa: ASSDPFRERSGYT
abundance: once; v_gene: TRBV19; CDR3aa: ASSPQYANTGELF
abundance: .; v_gene: TRBV15; CDR3aa: ATSHGQGYGYT
abundance: .; v_gene: TRBV18; CDR3aa: ASSPVNYEQY
abundance: .; v_gene: TRBV5-4; CDR3aa: ASSLQTGANIQY
abundance: .; v_gene: TRBV7-9; CDR3aa: ASSFTGPKGEQY